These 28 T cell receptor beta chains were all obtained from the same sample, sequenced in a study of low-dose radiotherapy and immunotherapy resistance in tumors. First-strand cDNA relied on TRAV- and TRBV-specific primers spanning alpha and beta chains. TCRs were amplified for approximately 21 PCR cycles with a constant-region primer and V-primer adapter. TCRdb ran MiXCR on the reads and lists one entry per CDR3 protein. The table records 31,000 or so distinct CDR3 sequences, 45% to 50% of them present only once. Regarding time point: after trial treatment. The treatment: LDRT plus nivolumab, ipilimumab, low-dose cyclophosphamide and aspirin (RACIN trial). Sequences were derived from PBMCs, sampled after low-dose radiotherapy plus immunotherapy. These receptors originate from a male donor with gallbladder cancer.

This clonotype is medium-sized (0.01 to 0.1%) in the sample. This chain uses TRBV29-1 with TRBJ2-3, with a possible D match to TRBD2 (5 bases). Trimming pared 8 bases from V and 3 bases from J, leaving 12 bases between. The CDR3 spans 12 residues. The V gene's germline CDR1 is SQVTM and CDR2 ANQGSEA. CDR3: CSLRVGTDTQYF. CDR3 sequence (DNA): TGCAGCTTGCGGGTGGGGACAGATACGCAGTATTTT.

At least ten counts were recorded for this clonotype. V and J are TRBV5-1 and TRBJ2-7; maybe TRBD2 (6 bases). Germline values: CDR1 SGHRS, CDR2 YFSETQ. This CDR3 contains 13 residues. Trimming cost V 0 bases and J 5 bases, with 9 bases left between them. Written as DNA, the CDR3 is TGCGCCAGCAGCTTGGGGGGGGTGAACGAGCAGTACTTC. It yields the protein CASSLGGVNEQYF.

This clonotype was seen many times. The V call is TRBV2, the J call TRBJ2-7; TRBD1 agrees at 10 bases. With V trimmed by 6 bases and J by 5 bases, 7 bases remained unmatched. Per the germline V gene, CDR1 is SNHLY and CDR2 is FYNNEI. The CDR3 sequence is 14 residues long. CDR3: CASRKGQGTHEQYF. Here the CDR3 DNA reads TGTGCCAGCAGGAAGGGACAGGGGACCCACGAGCAGTACTTC.

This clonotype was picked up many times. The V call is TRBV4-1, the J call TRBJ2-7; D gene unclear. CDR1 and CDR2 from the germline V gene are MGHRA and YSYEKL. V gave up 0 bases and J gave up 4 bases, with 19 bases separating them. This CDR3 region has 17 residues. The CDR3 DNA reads TGCGCCAGCAGCCAAGAAGGGTGGCCGGAAATCAGGTACGAGCAGTACTTC. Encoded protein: CASSQEGWPEIRYEQYF.

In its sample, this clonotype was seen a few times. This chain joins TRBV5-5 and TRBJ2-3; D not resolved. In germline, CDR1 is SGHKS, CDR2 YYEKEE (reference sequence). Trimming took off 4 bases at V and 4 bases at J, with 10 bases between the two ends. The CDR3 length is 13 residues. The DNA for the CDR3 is TGTGCCAGCAGCACAAGTTGGTCAGATACGCAGTATTTT. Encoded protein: CASSTSWSDTQYF.

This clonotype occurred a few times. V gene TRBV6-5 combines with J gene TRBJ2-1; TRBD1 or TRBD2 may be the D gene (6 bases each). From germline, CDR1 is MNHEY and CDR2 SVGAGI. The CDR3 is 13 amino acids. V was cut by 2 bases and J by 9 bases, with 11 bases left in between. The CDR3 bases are TGTGCCAGCAGTTACGAGGGGGGCGGTGAGCAGTTCTTC. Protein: CASSYEGGGEQFF.

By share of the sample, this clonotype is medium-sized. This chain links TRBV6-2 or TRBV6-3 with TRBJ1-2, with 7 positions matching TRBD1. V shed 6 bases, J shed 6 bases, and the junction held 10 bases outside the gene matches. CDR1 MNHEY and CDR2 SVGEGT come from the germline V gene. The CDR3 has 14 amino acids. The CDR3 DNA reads TGTGCCAGCAGGAAGACCGGGACAGCCCATGGCTACACCTTC. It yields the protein CASRKTGTAHGYTF.

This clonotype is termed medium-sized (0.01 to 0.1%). The CDR3 here is CASSLWGGLPPEQYF. The CDR3 DNA follows: TGCGCCAGCAGCTTGTGGGGGGGGCTCCCTCCCGAGCAGTACTTC. V gene TRBV5-1 combines with J gene TRBJ2-7; TRBD2 is a possible D gene (7 bases). The V end was cut by 1 base, the J end by 6 bases, with 17 bases between. This CDR3 region has 15 residues. The germline V gene has CDR1 SGHRS and CDR2 YFSETQ.

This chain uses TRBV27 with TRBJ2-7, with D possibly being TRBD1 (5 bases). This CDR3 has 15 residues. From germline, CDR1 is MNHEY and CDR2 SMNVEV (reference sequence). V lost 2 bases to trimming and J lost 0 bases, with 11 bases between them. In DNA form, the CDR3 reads TGTGCCAGCAGTTTAATAGACAGAAGCTCCTACGAGCAGTACTTC. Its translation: CASSLIDRSSYEQYF.

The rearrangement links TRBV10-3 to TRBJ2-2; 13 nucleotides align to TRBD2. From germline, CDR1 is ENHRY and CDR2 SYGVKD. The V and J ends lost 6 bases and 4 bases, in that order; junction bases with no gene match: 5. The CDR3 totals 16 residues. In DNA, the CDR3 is TGTGCCATCAGCACTAGCGGGAGGGCCGTCACCGGGGAGCTGTTTTTT. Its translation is CAISTSGRAVTGELFF.

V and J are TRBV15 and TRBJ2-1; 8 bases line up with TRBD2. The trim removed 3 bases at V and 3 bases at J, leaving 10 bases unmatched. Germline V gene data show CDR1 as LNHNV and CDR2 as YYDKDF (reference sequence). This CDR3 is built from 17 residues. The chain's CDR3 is CATSRISGAGGYNEQFF. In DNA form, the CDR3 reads TGTGCCACCAGCAGGATTTCGGGGGCGGGAGGCTACAATGAGCAGTTCTTC.

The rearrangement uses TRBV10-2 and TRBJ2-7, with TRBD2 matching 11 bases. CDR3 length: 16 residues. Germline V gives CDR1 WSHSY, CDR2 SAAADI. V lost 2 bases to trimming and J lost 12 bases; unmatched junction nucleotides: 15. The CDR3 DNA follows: TGCGCCAGCAGTGAGAGATCGGGGACTAGCGGCGCCCGGTTGTACTTC. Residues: CASSERSGTSGARLYF.

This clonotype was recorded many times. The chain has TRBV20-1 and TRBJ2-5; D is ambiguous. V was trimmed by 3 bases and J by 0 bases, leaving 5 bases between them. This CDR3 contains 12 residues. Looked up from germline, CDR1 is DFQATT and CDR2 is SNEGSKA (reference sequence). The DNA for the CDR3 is TGCAGTGCTAGCCACAACCAAGAGACCCAGTACTTC. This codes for CSASHNQETQYF.

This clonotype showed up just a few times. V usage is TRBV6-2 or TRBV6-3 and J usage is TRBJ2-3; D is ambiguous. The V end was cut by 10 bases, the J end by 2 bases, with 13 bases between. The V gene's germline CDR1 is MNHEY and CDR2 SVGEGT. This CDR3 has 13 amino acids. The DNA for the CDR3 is TGTGCCACCCTAACTGGGGTCACAGATACGCAGTATTTT. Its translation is CATLTGVTDTQYF.

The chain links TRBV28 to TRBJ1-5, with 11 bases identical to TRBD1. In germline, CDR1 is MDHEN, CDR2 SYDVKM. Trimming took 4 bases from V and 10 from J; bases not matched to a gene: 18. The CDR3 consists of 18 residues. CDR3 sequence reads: CASSSKSTDRGRLEPQHF. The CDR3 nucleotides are TGTGCCAGCAGTTCCAAATCTACGGACAGGGGGCGTTTGGAACCCCAGCATTTT.

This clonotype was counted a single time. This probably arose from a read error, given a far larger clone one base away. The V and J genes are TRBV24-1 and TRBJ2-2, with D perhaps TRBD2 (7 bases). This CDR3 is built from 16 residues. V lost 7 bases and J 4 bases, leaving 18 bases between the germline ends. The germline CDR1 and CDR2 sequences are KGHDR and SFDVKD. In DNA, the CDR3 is TGTGCCACCAGCCCTGTGGGGGGGCGGTCCACCGGGGAGCTGTTTTTT. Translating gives CATSPVGGRSTGELFF.

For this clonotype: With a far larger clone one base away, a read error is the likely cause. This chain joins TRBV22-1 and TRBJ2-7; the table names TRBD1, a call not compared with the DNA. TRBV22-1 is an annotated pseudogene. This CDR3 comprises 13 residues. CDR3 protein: CASGSGQGYEQYF. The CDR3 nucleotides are TGTGCCAGCGGATCGGGACAGGGTTACGAGCAGTACTTC.

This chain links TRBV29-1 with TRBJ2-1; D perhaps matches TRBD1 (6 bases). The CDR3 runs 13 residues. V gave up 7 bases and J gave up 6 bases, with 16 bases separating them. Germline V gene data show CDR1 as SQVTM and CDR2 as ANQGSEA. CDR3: CSANRALGNEQFF. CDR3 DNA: TGCAGCGCGAACAGGGCTCTGGGCAATGAGCAGTTCTTC.

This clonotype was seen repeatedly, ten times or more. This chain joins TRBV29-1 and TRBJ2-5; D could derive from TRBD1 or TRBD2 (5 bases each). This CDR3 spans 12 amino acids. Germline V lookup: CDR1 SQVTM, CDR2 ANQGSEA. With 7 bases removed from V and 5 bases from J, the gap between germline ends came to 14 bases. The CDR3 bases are TGCAGCGCCTTGAAGGGACGTGAGACCCAGTACTTC. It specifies CSALKGRETQYF.

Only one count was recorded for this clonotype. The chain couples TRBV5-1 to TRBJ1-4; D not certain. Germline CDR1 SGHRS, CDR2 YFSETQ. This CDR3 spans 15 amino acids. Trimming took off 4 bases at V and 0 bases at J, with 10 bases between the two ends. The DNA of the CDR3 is TGCGCCAGCAGCATAACGCCAACAACTAATGAAAAACTGTTTTTT. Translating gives CASSITPTTNEKLFF.

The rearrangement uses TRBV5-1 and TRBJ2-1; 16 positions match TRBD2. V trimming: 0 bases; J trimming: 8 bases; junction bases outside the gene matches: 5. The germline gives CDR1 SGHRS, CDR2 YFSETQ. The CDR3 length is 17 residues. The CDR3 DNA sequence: TGCGCCAGCAGCTTGGCAGGGACTAGCGGGGGGGGCGATGAGCAGTTCTTC. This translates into CASSLAGTSGGGDEQFF.

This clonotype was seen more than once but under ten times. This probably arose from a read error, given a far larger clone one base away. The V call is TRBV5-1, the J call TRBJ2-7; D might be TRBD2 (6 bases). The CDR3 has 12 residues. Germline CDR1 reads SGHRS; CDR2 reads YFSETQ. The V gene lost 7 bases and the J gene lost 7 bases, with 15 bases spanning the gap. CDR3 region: CASRRLGNEQYF. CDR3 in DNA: TGCGCCAGCCGGAGACTAGGCAATGAGCAGTACTTC.

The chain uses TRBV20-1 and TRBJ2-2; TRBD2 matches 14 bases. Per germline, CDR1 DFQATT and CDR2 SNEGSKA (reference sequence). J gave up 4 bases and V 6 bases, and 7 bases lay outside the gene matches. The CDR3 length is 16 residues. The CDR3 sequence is CSALQTSGRATGELFF. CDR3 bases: TGCAGTGCGCTGCAGACTAGCGGGAGGGCCACCGGGGAGCTGTTTTTT.

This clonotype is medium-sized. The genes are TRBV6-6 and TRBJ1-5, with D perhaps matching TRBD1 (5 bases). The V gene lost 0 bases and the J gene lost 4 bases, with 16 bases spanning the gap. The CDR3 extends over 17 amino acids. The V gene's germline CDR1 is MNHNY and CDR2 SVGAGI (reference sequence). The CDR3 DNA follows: TGTGCCAGCAGTTACTCGATGGGGGGGGTGGGGAATCAGCCCCAGCATTTT. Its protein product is CASSYSMGGVGNQPQHF.

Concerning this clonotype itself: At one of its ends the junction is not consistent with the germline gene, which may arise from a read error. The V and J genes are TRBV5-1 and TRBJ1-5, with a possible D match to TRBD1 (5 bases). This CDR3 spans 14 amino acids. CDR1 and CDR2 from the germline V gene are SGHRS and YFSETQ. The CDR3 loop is CASRVDSTYQPQHF. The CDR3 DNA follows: TGCGCCAGCAGGGTAGACAGCACCTATCAACCCCAGCATTTT.

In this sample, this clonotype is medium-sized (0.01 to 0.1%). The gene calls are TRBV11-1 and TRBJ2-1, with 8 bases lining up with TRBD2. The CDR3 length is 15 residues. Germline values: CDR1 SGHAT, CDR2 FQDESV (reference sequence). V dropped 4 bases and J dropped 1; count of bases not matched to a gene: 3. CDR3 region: CASSSGTRSYNEQFF. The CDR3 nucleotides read TGTGCCAGCAGCTCCGGGACTAGATCCTACAATGAGCAGTTCTTC.

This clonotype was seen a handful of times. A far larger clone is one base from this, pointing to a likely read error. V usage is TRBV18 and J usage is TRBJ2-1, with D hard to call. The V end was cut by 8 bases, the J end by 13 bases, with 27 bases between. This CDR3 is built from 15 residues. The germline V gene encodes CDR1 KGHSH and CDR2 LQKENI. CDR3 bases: TGTGCCAGCACAACGGGCGTCCAGCGCCAAGAGACCCAGTTCTTC. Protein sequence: CASTTGVQRQETQFF.

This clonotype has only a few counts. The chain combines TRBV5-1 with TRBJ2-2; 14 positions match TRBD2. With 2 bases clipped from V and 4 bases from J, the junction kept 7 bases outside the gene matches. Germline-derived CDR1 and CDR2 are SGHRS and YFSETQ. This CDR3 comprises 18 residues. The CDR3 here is CASSLRSGTSGSTGELFF. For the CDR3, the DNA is TGCGCCAGCAGCTTACGGTCCGGGACTAGCGGGAGCACCGGGGAGCTGTTTTTT.